This TCR beta chain appears in the sequencing data of a study of T cells in Graves' hyperthyroidism and ophthalmopathy (dated by TCRdb to about 2019). Context from the whole study: Peripheral blood samples were taken at the time of initial diagnosis, prior to any treatment. For training and testing, the 80 to 100 patients in the discovery cohort were randomly divided in a 7:3 ratio. TCR V-J signatures able to tell the groups apart were searched for in a discovery cohort of 100 patients, of whom around 43 had Graves' ophthalmopathy and roughly 59 had stable Graves' hyperthyroidism. Thyroid tissue and blood T-cell repertoires from six Graves' hyperthyroidism patients were also compared in the study. Prospective prediction of ophthalmopathy was tested in an independent validation cohort consisting of under 20 hyperthyroidism patients and some 16 patients who later progressed to ophthalmopathy. The paper describes TCR Vbeta CDR3 sequencing of 140 or so peripheral blood samples, made up of some 42 ophthalmopathy patients, some 80 hyperthyroidism patients and 17 progressor patients. Following sampling, methimazole starting at 30 mg daily was given to hyperthyroidism patients, and high-dose intravenous methylprednisolone was given to ophthalmopathy patients. The investigation overall reported the following: In validation, the model predicted progression to ophthalmopathy with roughly 70% sensitivity and over 72% specificity, a median of about 6.7 months before onset. Most expanded thyroid clonotypes (frequency above 0.001) were also found in blood, which suggests that blood repertoires may mirror thyroid immune responses. A 13 V-J signature model separated ophthalmopathy from stable hyperthyroidism, with nearly 90% sensitivity and just under 84% specificity in cross-validation and 80%/75% in testing. No statistical method was used to set the sample size in advance, and investigators knew the group allocation.

Many counts were recorded for this clonotype. Its antigen has not been determined. Base qualities are not at hand, and no much larger clone is one base apart. The TCR beta CDR3 regions were amplified from the RNA transcripts. The TCR CDR3 was subjected to a first round of RT-PCR using the HTBI primer set and the Qiagen OneStep RT-PCR kit. The libraries were constructed in a second round of multiplex PCR and then size-selected and purified. Libraries were sequenced paired-end with 100 bp reads on an Illumina HiSeq2000. In the source study's methods: SOAPnuke was used to process the raw data, throwing out any read that contained adapters or uncalled bases, had a mean Phred below 15, or lacked an exact constant-primer or identifier match. High-quality paired reads were merged with COPE v1.2.5, and unique nucleotide sequences were defined as clonotypes. MiTCR v1.1 was used to align the clonotypes against IMGT TRBV, TRBD and TRBJ reference segments. Analysis was restricted to V-J combinations with a frequency above 0.0001, which covered 99.2% of repertoires. A TCS score was defined as the ratio of F50 (clonal expansion) to E x V (chaos), with BLOSUM62-based TCRdist applied between CDR3 peptides within each V-J. Welch's t-statistics and random forest reduced around 520 V-J features to around 14, which were used in a naive Bayes classifier (R e1071). Clones were called with MiXCR by TCRdb after fastp trimmed the public reads at Q25, and only in-frame beta chains were retained. Rows merge per CDR3 protein into single entries with the most common DNA and genes. TCRdb, not the authors, supplied the V and J calls. The sample profile shows over 300,000 distinct CDR3 sequences; approximately 14% of them were found once. The ten biggest clones cover 34% of the sample.

Moderately to severely active disease, a Clinical Activity Score of at least 3, a NOSPECS grade of at least 4, and a duration under 3 months were present in ophthalmopathy patients. The study excluded patients with uncontrolled infections, other autoimmune diseases, pregnancy or lactation. Diagnoses were based on clinical symptoms, serum thyroxine and TRAb, thyroid ultrasound and orbital computed tomography. PBMCs were isolated from approximately 10 ml of fresh peripheral blood by Ficoll-Paque density gradient centrifugation. Total RNA was extracted with Trizol reagent, and quality was checked on an Agilent 2100 Bioanalyzer. From the germline V gene (reference sequence), CDR1 is GTSNPN and CDR2 is SVGIG. The cysteine opens and the phenylalanine closes a CDR3 of 12 amino acids. The retained sequence is limited to the CDR3, 36 bases, with the frame set at the first base. V was cut back by 4 bases and J by 6 bases, leaving a gap of 13 bases between them.

This TCR derives from a middle-aged woman with Graves' ophthalmopathy. Sequencing was performed on blood. The chain uses TRBV30 and TRBJ2-7, with the D gene not clear enough to name. The nucleotide sequence is TGTGCCTGGACTTCAGCCATGGGCGAGCAGTACTTC. The translation is CAWTSAMGEQYF.